Here is one T cell receptor (beta chain) with its context. The data derive from a study of cytomegalovirus exposure and HLA in healthy donors. PCR was performed using 60 Vbeta and 13 Jbeta primers. Profiling relied on immunoSEQ multiplex PCR, and the TCRdb table lists in-frame clones only, not all of them. The sample shows around 150,000 clones, roughly three quarters of them seen only once. The TCR originated in a man between 18 and 29 years old in good health and CMV-seropositive. Sequencing input: PBMCs.

CDR3 bases: TGCAGCGTTGAAGATCCGGGACTAGGGGATCATGAGCAGTTCTTC. Its translation: CSVEDPGLGDHEQFF. This chain uses TRBV29-1 with TRBJ2-1; 8 bases map to TRBD2. The CDR3 consists of 15 residues. CDR1 and CDR2 (germline): SQVTM, ANQGSEA. The trim removed 0 bases at V and 8 bases at J, leaving 9 bases unmatched.